Listed below are T cell receptor beta chains from one sample, sequenced in a study of blood T cell repertoires in COVID-19. The table came from immunoSEQ multiplex PCR; TCRdb's copy has only in-frame clones and leaves some out. The top ten hold roughly 14% of the sample, which has under 40,000 clones, more than 80% seen once. The sequenced material came from peripheral blood. These receptor sequences come from a woman in her 70s with acute or convalescent COVID-19. Both conserved end residues are part of each CDR3. Fields, in order: V gene, J gene, clone size, D gene, CDR3 protein, CDR3 DNA. A D gene is named only where the DNA matches it firmly. Part of the rows lack a size; the others show once, few, many or a class for expanded clones.

v_gene: TRBV18; j_gene: TRBJ1-1; abundance: -; d_gene: -; CDR3aa: CASSPSGKGMNTEAFF; CDR3nt: TGTGCCAGCTCACCATCGGGGAAGGGTATGAACACTGAAGCTTTCTTT
v_gene: TRBV6-4; j_gene: TRBJ1-6; abundance: -; d_gene: TRBD1; CDR3aa: CASRPTGGRNSPLHF; CDR3nt: TGTGCCAGCAGGCCCACAGGGGGCAGAAATTCACCCCTCCACTTT
v_gene: TRBV19; j_gene: TRBJ2-7; abundance: -; d_gene: -; CDR3aa: CASSIQGSSSYEQYF; CDR3nt: TGTGCCAGTAGTATTCAGGGGTCGAGCTCCTACGAGCAGTACTTC
v_gene: TRBV9; j_gene: TRBJ1-1; abundance: few; d_gene: -; CDR3aa: CASSQSSNTEAFF; CDR3nt: TGTGCCAGCAGCCAATCGAGTAACACTGAAGCTTTCTTT
v_gene: TRBV11-2; j_gene: TRBJ1-2; abundance: -; d_gene: TRBD1; CDR3aa: CASRRDSHYGYTF; CDR3nt: TGTGCCAGCAGGCGGGACAGTCACTATGGCTACACCTTC
v_gene: TRBV4-1; j_gene: TRBJ1-1; abundance: once; d_gene: -; CDR3aa: CASSQERVSEAFF; CDR3nt: TGCGCCAGCAGCCAAGAGAGAGTAAGTGAAGCTTTCTTT
v_gene: TRBV7-2; j_gene: TRBJ2-7; abundance: few; d_gene: TRBD2; CDR3aa: CASSLAAGLLYEQYF; CDR3nt: TGTGCCAGCAGCTTAGCAGCGGGGCTCCTCTACGAGCAGTACTTC
v_gene: TRBV2; j_gene: TRBJ1-5; abundance: -; d_gene: TRBD1; CDR3aa: CASNPTGVGKDQPQHF; CDR3nt: TGTGCCAGCAATCCCACAGGGGTTGGGAAGGATCAGCCCCAGCATTTT
v_gene: TRBV7-7; j_gene: TRBJ2-1; abundance: few; d_gene: TRBD2; CDR3aa: CASSSNSGSGNEQFF; CDR3nt: TGTGCTAGCAGCTCAAACAGCGGGAGTGGCAATGAGCAGTTCTTC
v_gene: TRBV2; j_gene: TRBJ1-5; abundance: few; d_gene: -; CDR3aa: CASSPTGMANQPQHF; CDR3nt: TGTGCCAGCAGCCCTACAGGCATGGCTAATCAGCCCCAGCATTTT
v_gene: TRBV29-1; j_gene: TRBJ2-5; abundance: -; d_gene: -; CDR3aa: CSANPLGETQYF; CDR3nt: TGCAGCGCCAACCCCCTCGGGGAGACCCAGTACTTC
v_gene: TRBV5-1; j_gene: TRBJ2-5; abundance: -; d_gene: TRBD1; CDR3aa: CASSPRTGRETQYF; CDR3nt: TGCGCCAGCAGCCCGAGGACAGGGAGAGAGACCCAGTACTTC
v_gene: TRBV7-2; j_gene: TRBJ2-7; abundance: -; d_gene: TRBD2; CDR3aa: CASSLGWGGLTYEQYF; CDR3nt: TGTGCCAGCAGCTTAGGCTGGGGAGGGTTAACCTACGAGCAGTACTTC
v_gene: TRBV6-5; j_gene: TRBJ2-5; abundance: -; d_gene: TRBD1; CDR3aa: CASRGQGVQETQYF; CDR3nt: TGTGCCAGCAGAGGACAGGGGGTCCAAGAGACCCAGTACTTC
v_gene: TRBV5-8; j_gene: TRBJ1-2; abundance: few; d_gene: -; CDR3aa: CASSLGLWGANYGYTF; CDR3nt: TGTGCCAGCAGCTTGGGATTATGGGGAGCTAACTATGGCTACACCTTC
v_gene: TRBV2; j_gene: TRBJ2-7; abundance: -; d_gene: TRBD1; CDR3aa: CASSRRTGSVHEQYF; CDR3nt: TGTGCCAGCAGCCGCCGGACAGGGTCAGTCCACGAGCAGTACTTC
v_gene: TRBV19; j_gene: TRBJ2-3; abundance: -; d_gene: TRBD2; CDR3aa: CASGTSGGTDTQYF; CDR3nt: TGTGCCAGCGGGACTAGCGGGGGCACAGATACGCAGTATTTT
v_gene: TRBV18; j_gene: TRBJ1-6; abundance: few; d_gene: TRBD1; CDR3aa: CASSRQSGTGYNSPLHF; CDR3nt: TGTGCCAGCTCACGCCAATCCGGGACAGGGTACAATTCACCCCTCCACTTT
v_gene: TRBV11-2; j_gene: TRBJ2-1; abundance: -; d_gene: -; CDR3aa: CASLRGGEQFF; CDR3nt: TGTGCCAGCCTAAGGGGCGGTGAGCAGTTCTTC
v_gene: TRBV19; j_gene: TRBJ2-7; abundance: once; d_gene: -; CDR3aa: CASSLRPTGQNEQYF; CDR3nt: TGTGCCAGTAGTCTTCGACCAACCGGACAGAACGAGCAGTACTTC
v_gene: TRBV7-9; j_gene: TRBJ1-3; abundance: -; d_gene: TRBD1; CDR3aa: CASSEPTGNSWGNTIYF; CDR3nt: TGTGCCAGCAGCGAACCGACAGGGAACAGTTGGGGAAACACCATATATTTT
v_gene: TRBV5-5; j_gene: TRBJ2-3; abundance: -; d_gene: -; CDR3aa: CASSLPTGQTRTDTQYF; CDR3nt: TGTGCCAGCAGCTTGCCCACGGGACAAACCCGCACAGATACGCAGTATTTT
v_gene: TRBV7-2; j_gene: TRBJ2-7; abundance: -; d_gene: -; CDR3aa: CASSFAGTYEQYF; CDR3nt: TGTGCCAGCAGCTTTGCAGGGACCTACGAGCAGTACTTC